What follows are 14 T cell receptor beta chains derived from one specimen sequenced in a study of cytomegalovirus exposure and HLA in healthy donors (TCRdb year 2017). The library was produced with the immunoSEQ multiplex PCR assay. For the multiplex PCR, a mixture combining 60 forward primers for TCR Vbeta segments and 13 reverse primers for TCR Jbeta segments was used. TCRdb mirrors the immuneACCESS table, restricted to in-frame sequences. Some clones are absent from its copies; in checked studies, under half trace to an unresolved V gene, and the reason for the others is unknown. The table for this sample lists about 190,000 clones; roughly four fifths of them were counted only once. The ten most abundant clones make up about 2.2% of the sample. Sequencing was done on a sample of PBMCs. Source of these receptors: a woman in her twenties or thirties in good health and CMV-seronegative.

DNA of the CDR3: TGTGCCAGCAGCCGGGGGAGCTTCAATGAGCAGTTCTTC. Translating it yields CASSRGSFNEQFF. This chain connects TRBV7-9 to TRBJ2-1, with D tentatively TRBD2 (6 bases). Trimming cost V 5 bases and J 6 bases, with 11 bases left between them. The CDR3 is made up of 13 amino acids. The V gene's germline CDR1 is SEHNR and CDR2 FQNEAQ (reference sequence).

The chain employs TRBV27 and TRBJ1-1; D unclear. This CDR3 has 17 amino acids. Germline V gene sequence: CDR1 MNHEY, CDR2 SMNVEV (reference sequence). Trimming took off 5 bases at V and 2 bases at J, with 21 bases between the two ends. The CDR3 here is CASSPSGVVPRNTEAFF. The CDR3 nucleotides are TGTGCCAGCAGTCCCTCCGGGGTGGTTCCCAGAAACACTGAAGCTTTCTTT.

This clone was observed a handful of times. The J gene is TRBJ1-6, the V gene TRBV19; no reliable D call. The CDR3 sequence is 15 residues long. In germline, CDR1 is LNHDA, CDR2 SQIVND (reference sequence). V lost 0 bases and J lost 9, with 12 bases in between. The CDR3 is CASSIEHEFGSPLHF. CDR3 sequence (DNA): TGTGCCAGTAGTATAGAGCACGAATTCGGTTCACCCCTCCACTTT.

V gene TRBV4-3 combines with J gene TRBJ2-1, with 9 bases identical to TRBD2. Losses at the gene ends were 0 bases for V and 2 bases for J; bases not matched to a gene: 8. The germline V gene has CDR1 LGHNA and CDR2 YSLEER. This CDR3 spans 18 amino acids. The CDR3 reads CASSQDFRGGGAYNEQFF. CDR3 DNA: TGCGCCAGCAGCCAAGATTTCCGTGGCGGGGGGGCCTACAATGAGCAGTTCTTC.

This chain uses TRBV7-9 with TRBJ2-1, with 11 bases aligning to TRBD2. V was clipped by 1 base and J by 6 bases; unmatched bases: 2. CDR1 SEHNR and CDR2 FQNEAQ come from the germline V gene (reference sequence). There are 15 residues in the CDR3. CDR3 loop: CASSLVGLAGNEQFF. The DNA for the CDR3 is TGTGCCAGCAGCTTAGTAGGACTAGCGGGCAATGAGCAGTTCTTC.

This clone has only a few counts. The chain is built from TRBV25-1 and TRBJ2-7; no definite D call. The V and J ends lost 8 bases and 5 bases respectively, with 7 bases between them. Germline assignment: CDR1 MGHDK and CDR2 SYGVNS. The CDR3 contains 10 residues. The CDR3 sequence: CASGQNEQYF. The DNA of the CDR3 is TGTGCCAGCGGGCAGAACGAGCAGTACTTC.

This rearrangement joins TRBV19 to TRBJ2-7; 10 positions match TRBD1. The CDR3 is 16 amino acids. The V and J ends lost 3 bases and 0 bases, in that order; junction bases with no gene match: 5. CDR1 is LNHDA, CDR2 SQIVND, per germline (reference sequence). As DNA, the CDR3 is TGTGCCAGTAGTATCGGGACAGGGGTTAGCTCCTACGAGCAGTACTTC. Its translation: CASSIGTGVSSYEQYF.

The chain carries TRBV28 and TRBJ2-7, with 7 bases aligning to TRBD2. Germline values: CDR1 MDHEN, CDR2 SYDVKM. The CDR3 length is 15 residues. The V gene end was trimmed by 5 bases and the J gene end by 1 base; junction bases not matched to a gene: 8. The CDR3 reads CASSPGGRKSYEQYF. CDR3 in DNA: TGTGCCAGCAGTCCGGGCGGGAGAAAGTCCTACGAGCAGTACTTC.

In regard to this clone: Compared with germline, one end of the junction differs, possibly owing to a read error. V and J are TRBV2 and TRBJ2-3, with D tentatively TRBD1 (6 bases). Germline CDR1 reads SNHLY; CDR2 reads FYNNEI. The CDR3 totals 11 residues. The CDR3 DNA sequence: TGTGCCAGCGGGGGCGACAGCAAGGCGAATTTT. Its translation is CASGGDSKANF.

A single count supports this clone. CDR3 sequence reads: CASSIGLAGGDNGFYEQYF. The CDR3 nucleotides read TGTGCCAGTAGTATCGGACTAGCGGGAGGCGATAACGGGTTCTACGAGCAGTACTTC. The gene calls are TRBV19 and TRBJ2-7, with 14 bases matching TRBD2. The J segment lost 3 bases and the V segment lost 3 bases, leaving 13 bases of the junction unmatched. The germline V gene has CDR1 LNHDA and CDR2 SQIVND (reference sequence). This CDR3 is 19 amino acids long.

V is TRBV5-6 and J is TRBJ2-7; 9 bases fit TRBD2. Germline values: CDR1 SGHDT, CDR2 YYEEEE. J gave up 1 base and V 0 bases, and 5 bases lay outside the gene matches. CDR3 length equals 16 residues. CDR3 bases: TGTGCCAGCAGCTTGGTCGCGGGGGGGCCGTCCTACGAGCAGTACTTC. It codes for CASSLVAGGPSYEQYF. The variable domain in full, with the rest retrieved from reference TRBV5-6 and TRBJ2-7, is DAGVTQSPTHLIKTRGQQVTLRCSPKSGHDTVSWYQQALGQGPQFIFQYYEEEERQRGNFPDRFSGHQFPNYSSELNVNALLLGDSALYLCASSLVAGGPSYEQYFGPGTRLTVT.

The genes are TRBV7-2 and TRBJ2-1, with D uncertain. Germline loops: CDR1 SGHTA, CDR2 FQGNSA. V was cut by 5 bases and J by 4 bases, with 15 bases left in between. The length of the CDR3 is 15 residues. The CDR3 DNA sequence: TGTGCCAGCAGCAACGGTAGAACGGTATACAATGAGCAGTTCTTC. It translates to CASSNGRTVYNEQFF.

This clone was counted only a few times. This chain links TRBV19 with TRBJ2-7; TRBD2 matches 11 bases. CDR3 size: 18 residues. Losses at the gene ends were 6 bases for V and 3 bases for J; bases not matched to a gene: 16. CDR1 is LNHDA and CDR2 is SQIVND in the germline V gene (reference sequence). This chain's CDR3 is CASSELAGVPGIDYEQYF. Here the CDR3 DNA reads TGTGCCAGTAGCGAACTAGCGGGAGTTCCCGGGATAGACTACGAGCAGTACTTC. The variable domain in full, completed from reference TRBV19 and TRBJ2-7, reads DGGITQSPKYLFRKEGQNVTLSCEQNLNHDAMYWYRQDPGQGLRLIYYSQIVNDFQKGDIAEGYSVSREKKESFPLTVTSAQKNPTAFYLCASSELAGVPGIDYEQYFGPGTRLTVT.

In its sample, this clone was seen a few times. The chain links TRBV28 to TRBJ1-6; a weak D match, TRBD1 (5 bases). The CDR3 runs to 15 residues. Germline assignment: CDR1 MDHEN and CDR2 SYDVKM. V gave up 5 bases and J gave up 7 bases, with 15 bases separating them. The CDR3 nucleotides read TGTGCCAGCAGTACCCGGGACTTCCGAAATTCACCCCTCCACTTT. It encodes CASSTRDFRNSPLHF.